This T cell receptor (beta chain) derives from a study of blood T cells in healthy people across ages. PCR was performed a second time for roughly 7 to 11 cycles using a sample-barcoded 5' primer and a J-beta primer mix. TCRdb reanalysed the 5' RACE reads using MiXCR and keeps one entry per CDR3 protein. Here the sample spans around 800,000 distinct CDR3 sequences, approximately 24% being singletons. The V end was cut by 5 bases, the J end by 7 bases, with 14 bases between. There are 14 residues in the CDR3. Separately, the same data were catalogued under a study of T cells of mothers and their children.

V gene TRBV12-3 or TRBV12-4 combines with J gene TRBJ1-4; D gene uncertain. The sequence was collected from a boy aged 5-17 years in good health. Input material: blood. This CDR3 is CASSKLETTEKLFF. The DNA for the CDR3 is TGTGCCAGCAGTAAGCTAGAGACAACTGAAAAACTGTTTTTT.